This TCR beta chain was documented in a study of beta chain features in type 1 diabetes. Averaging roughly 100 mL, one heparinised blood draw was given by each donor. Sorting that relied on CD45RO/CCR7/CD25/CD127/CD95/CD27 yielded CD4+ naive, central memory, regulatory and stem cell-like memory cells. The whole isolated RNA underwent reverse transcription, so sequencing captured expressed TCRB transcripts. Produced via immunoSEQ multiplex PCR; TCRdb's table is partial and in-frame only. This sample has about 15,000 clones, with 43% found just once. This clone is termed medium-sized. Its target is unknown. Points from the study as a whole: Type 1 diabetes patients had TCRB CDR3s that were shorter (moderately but significantly so) in all four CD4+ subsets. There were fewer insertions and more deletions at the VDJ junctions of type 1 diabetes patients.

The V end lost 0 bases, the J end lost 4 bases, and 13 bases lay between the germline ends. Germline V gene lookup returns CDR1 SGHRS and CDR2 YFSETQ. The CDR3 length is 15 residues. The gene calls are TRBV5-1 and TRBJ1-1; D not resolved. The sequence derives from a middle-aged woman in good health. Sequencing was carried out using stem cell memory CD4+ T cells from blood. DNA for the CDR3: TGCGCCAGCAGCTTGGAGATAGCTATGGGCACTGAAGCTTTCTTT. It codes for CASSLEIAMGTEAFF. The full variable domain, its missing parts supplied by reference TRBV5-1 and TRBJ1-1, is KAGVTQTPRYLIKTRGQQVTLSCSPISGHRSVSWYQQTPGQGLQFLFEYFSETQRNKGNFPGRFSGRQFSNSRSEMNVSTLELGDSALYLCASSLEIAMGTEAFFGQGTRLTVV.